These T cell receptor beta chains were read from a single sample in a study of CD8 T cells in ankylosing spondylitis. TCRdb ran MiXCR on the 5' RACE reads and lists one entry per CDR3 protein. The data hold about 450,000 distinct CDR3 sequences, with roughly 27% observed a single time. Sequenced material: blood, either unsorted or a sorted T cell fraction (not recorded which). All receptors come from a male donor with ankylosing spondylitis. Both conserved end residues are part of each CDR3. Each record gives: V gene, clone size, D gene, J gene, CDR3 protein, CDR3 DNA. The D gene is left open where the match is weak. Rows may omit the clone size; those that give it use once, few, many or a size class.

v_call: TRBV14; clone_size: .; d_call: .; j_call: TRBJ1-1; cdr3_aa: CASSQGTPTAEAFF; cdr3_nt: TGTGCCAGCAGCCAAGGGACCCCGACAGCTGAAGCTTTCTTT
v_call: TRBV11-1; clone_size: .; d_call: .; j_call: TRBJ1-5; cdr3_aa: CASSLEEFGRGSNQPQHF; cdr3_nt: TGTGCCAGCAGCTTAGAGGAGTTCGGCAGGGGAAGCAATCAGCCCCAGCATTTT
v_call: TRBV5-1; clone_size: .; d_call: TRBD2; j_call: TRBJ2-3; cdr3_aa: CASSSGTSPTDTQYF; cdr3_nt: TGCGCCAGCAGCTCCGGGACTAGTCCCACAGATACGCAGTATTTT
v_call: TRBV5-1; clone_size: many; d_call: TRBD1; j_call: TRBJ1-1; cdr3_aa: CASSYMTDRASNTEAFF; cdr3_nt: TGCGCCAGCAGCTACATGACTGACAGGGCTTCGAACACTGAAGCTTTCTTT
v_call: TRBV12-3/TRBV12-4; clone_size: .; d_call: .; j_call: TRBJ1-5; cdr3_aa: CASSLRQEPQPQHF; cdr3_nt: TGTGCCAGCAGTTTGCGGCAGGAACCTCAGCCCCAGCATTTT
v_call: TRBV2; clone_size: .; d_call: .; j_call: TRBJ1-6; cdr3_aa: CASSVRADSPLHF; cdr3_nt: TGTGCCAGCAGTGTTCGGGCGGATTCACCCCTCCACTTT
v_call: TRBV20-1; clone_size: .; d_call: TRBD2; j_call: TRBJ2-1; cdr3_aa: CSARGPGLAGEAYNEQFF; cdr3_nt: TGCAGTGCAAGAGGCCCGGGACTAGCGGGAGAGGCCTACAATGAGCAGTTCTTC
v_call: TRBV20-1; clone_size: .; d_call: TRBD1; j_call: TRBJ2-3; cdr3_aa: CSASDRGPDTQYF; cdr3_nt: TGCAGTGCTTCGGACAGGGGCCCAGATACGCAGTATTTT
v_call: TRBV7-2; clone_size: .; d_call: TRBD2; j_call: TRBJ2-1; cdr3_aa: CATGTSGSDEQFF; cdr3_nt: TGTGCCACCGGGACTAGCGGGAGTGATGAGCAGTTCTTC
v_call: TRBV27; clone_size: few; d_call: TRBD1; j_call: TRBJ1-2; cdr3_aa: CASSGPDRGDYGYTF; cdr3_nt: TGTGCCAGCAGTGGCCCGGACAGGGGAGATTATGGCTACACCTTC
v_call: TRBV20-1; clone_size: few; d_call: TRBD2; j_call: TRBJ2-1; cdr3_aa: CSAILAGANEQFF; cdr3_nt: TGCAGTGCTATACTAGCGGGAGCCAATGAGCAGTTCTTC
v_call: TRBV7-6; clone_size: .; d_call: .; j_call: TRBJ2-2; cdr3_aa: CASSVSSRPGTGELFF; cdr3_nt: TGTGCCAGCAGCGTCTCTAGCCGGCCGGGCACCGGGGAGCTGTTTTTT
v_call: TRBV28; clone_size: few; d_call: .; j_call: TRBJ2-3; cdr3_aa: CASSFSGGSGTQYF; cdr3_nt: TGTGCCAGCAGTTTTTCTGGGGGGAGTGGTACGCAGTATTTT
v_call: TRBV20-1; clone_size: .; d_call: TRBD2; j_call: TRBJ2-5; cdr3_aa: CSARRSGGETQYF; cdr3_nt: TGCAGTGCTAGGCGGTCCGGGGGGGAGACCCAGTACTTC
v_call: TRBV27; clone_size: .; d_call: TRBD2; j_call: TRBJ2-1; cdr3_aa: CASSGSPSSGRANEQFF; cdr3_nt: TGTGCCAGCAGCGGATCACCCTCTAGCGGGAGGGCAAATGAGCAGTTCTTC
v_call: TRBV15; clone_size: .; d_call: TRBD1; j_call: TRBJ2-3; cdr3_aa: CATSRAIGTERTDTQYF; cdr3_nt: TGTGCCACCAGCAGAGCTATCGGGACAGAACGGACAGATACGCAGTATTTT
v_call: TRBV5-1; clone_size: .; d_call: .; j_call: TRBJ1-1; cdr3_aa: CASYPQASMNTEAFF; cdr3_nt: TGCGCCAGCTATCCGCAGGCCAGCATGAACACTGAAGCTTTCTTT
v_call: TRBV7-2; clone_size: .; d_call: .; j_call: TRBJ1-4; cdr3_aa: CASSLCRTAIEKLFF; cdr3_nt: TGTGCCAGCAGCTTATGTAGGACTGCTATTGAAAAACTGTTTTTT
v_call: TRBV12-3/TRBV12-4; clone_size: .; d_call: TRBD1; j_call: TRBJ1-4; cdr3_aa: CASSLGQGGTTNEKLFF; cdr3_nt: TGTGCCAGCAGTTTGGGACAGGGTGGCACAACTAATGAAAAACTGTTTTTT
v_call: TRBV5-1; clone_size: many; d_call: .; j_call: TRBJ2-1; cdr3_aa: CASSLERGEQFF; cdr3_nt: TGCGCCAGCAGCTTAGAACGCGGTGAGCAGTTCTTC
v_call: TRBV18; clone_size: .; d_call: TRBD2; j_call: TRBJ2-2; cdr3_aa: CASSRRTSGRQNTGELFF; cdr3_nt: TGTGCCAGCTCACGTCGGACTAGCGGGAGGCAGAACACCGGGGAGCTGTTTTTT
v_call: TRBV20-1; clone_size: few; d_call: .; j_call: TRBJ2-3; cdr3_aa: CSASWGQSTQYF; cdr3_nt: TGCAGTGCTAGCTGGGGTCAAAGTACGCAGTATTTT
v_call: TRBV12-3/TRBV12-4; clone_size: .; d_call: TRBD2; j_call: TRBJ2-1; cdr3_aa: CASSFRLAGGRWDEQFF; cdr3_nt: TGTGCCAGCAGTTTTAGGCTAGCGGGAGGGCGATGGGATGAGCAGTTCTTC
v_call: TRBV5-1; clone_size: .; d_call: TRBD2; j_call: TRBJ2-1; cdr3_aa: CASSLAGGSNNEQFF; cdr3_nt: TGCGCCAGCAGCTTAGCGGGAGGTTCTAACAATGAGCAGTTCTTC
v_call: TRBV20-1; clone_size: few; d_call: TRBD2; j_call: TRBJ2-3; cdr3_aa: CSAIPGLASTDTQYF; cdr3_nt: TGCAGTGCCATCCCGGGACTAGCAAGCACAGATACGCAGTATTTT
v_call: TRBV24-1; clone_size: few; d_call: .; j_call: TRBJ1-3; cdr3_aa: CATEGREGNTIYF; cdr3_nt: TGTGCCACCGAAGGGAGAGAAGGAAACACCATATATTTT
v_call: TRBV20-1; clone_size: .; d_call: .; j_call: TRBJ2-1; cdr3_aa: CSARDPSANAFNEQFF; cdr3_nt: TGCAGTGCTAGAGATCCTAGCGCGAATGCCTTTAATGAGCAGTTCTTC
v_call: TRBV7-2; clone_size: .; d_call: .; j_call: TRBJ1-5; cdr3_aa: CASSLGWRVGQPQHF; cdr3_nt: TGTGCCAGCAGCTTAGGGTGGCGGGTCGGTCAGCCCCAGCATTTT
v_call: TRBV29-1; clone_size: .; d_call: .; j_call: TRBJ2-2; cdr3_aa: CSVRSTGELFF; cdr3_nt: TGCAGCGTTAGAAGCACCGGGGAGCTGTTTTTT
v_call: TRBV7-8; clone_size: few; d_call: .; j_call: TRBJ1-2; cdr3_aa: CASSPDGGVYGYTF; cdr3_nt: TGTGCCAGCAGCCCCGACGGAGGGGTCTATGGCTACACCTTC
v_call: TRBV7-9; clone_size: few; d_call: TRBD2; j_call: TRBJ2-5; cdr3_aa: CASSPGVAGGETQYF; cdr3_nt: TGTGCCAGCAGCCCCGGGGTAGCGGGAGGAGAGACCCAGTACTTC
v_call: TRBV6-1; clone_size: .; d_call: .; j_call: TRBJ1-3; cdr3_aa: CATLWGPLSGNTIYF; cdr3_nt: TGTGCCACCCTTTGGGGGCCCCTCTCTGGAAACACCATATATTTT
v_call: TRBV5-1; clone_size: few; d_call: TRBD2; j_call: TRBJ2-5; cdr3_aa: CASSQGLAAMYQETQYF; cdr3_nt: TGCGCCAGCAGCCAGGGACTAGCGGCTATGTACCAAGAGACCCAGTACTTC
v_call: TRBV3-1; clone_size: .; d_call: .; j_call: TRBJ2-3; cdr3_aa: CASSQGGGMNTQYF; cdr3_nt: TGTGCCAGCAGCCAAGGAGGGGGAATGAATACGCAGTATTTT
v_call: TRBV21-1; clone_size: .; d_call: .; j_call: TRBJ2-6; cdr3_aa: CASSLRQGRGANVLTF; cdr3_nt: TGTGCCAGCAGCCTCCGACAGGGTCGAGGGGCCAACGTCCTGACTTTC
v_call: TRBV12-3/TRBV12-4; clone_size: .; d_call: TRBD1; j_call: TRBJ1-5; cdr3_aa: CASSLGGTGVNQPQHF; cdr3_nt: TGTGCCAGCAGTTTAGGAGGGACAGGGGTAAATCAGCCCCAGCATTTT
v_call: TRBV20-1; clone_size: .; d_call: .; j_call: TRBJ1-2; cdr3_aa: CSAPPGGSGYTF; cdr3_nt: TGCAGTGCCCCGCCGGGGGGCAGTGGCTACACCTTC
v_call: TRBV7-2; clone_size: many; d_call: TRBD1; j_call: TRBJ2-3; cdr3_aa: CASSLKGAGNTQYF; cdr3_nt: TGTGCCAGCAGCTTAAAGGGGGCAGGGAATACGCAGTATTTT
v_call: TRBV20-1; clone_size: few; d_call: .; j_call: TRBJ2-2; cdr3_aa: CSAEVPPNGELFF; cdr3_nt: TGCAGTGCTGAGGTGCCCCCGAACGGGGAGCTGTTTTTT
v_call: TRBV5-1; clone_size: .; d_call: TRBD1; j_call: TRBJ2-3; cdr3_aa: CASRALAGGSHTDTQYF; cdr3_nt: TGCGCCAGCAGGGCCCTGGCAGGGGGCAGTCACACAGATACGCAGTATTTT
v_call: TRBV20-1; clone_size: .; d_call: TRBD1; j_call: TRBJ1-5; cdr3_aa: CSASGGDRAYRNQPQHF; cdr3_nt: TGCAGTGCTAGCGGCGGGGACAGGGCCTATCGCAATCAGCCCCAGCATTTT
v_call: TRBV20-1; clone_size: .; d_call: .; j_call: TRBJ2-7; cdr3_aa: CSARKVSGSYEQYF; cdr3_nt: TGCAGTGCCAGAAAGGTCTCGGGCTCCTACGAGCAGTACTTC
v_call: TRBV4-1; clone_size: few; d_call: .; j_call: TRBJ1-5; cdr3_aa: CASSQGRPENQPQHF; cdr3_nt: TGCGCCAGCAGCCAAGGCAGACCAGAAAATCAGCCCCAGCATTTT
v_call: TRBV19; clone_size: few; d_call: .; j_call: TRBJ1-3; cdr3_aa: CARPRVGRSGNTIYF; cdr3_nt: TGTGCCAGGCCTCGCGTAGGGCGCTCTGGAAACACCATATATTTT
v_call: TRBV7-2; clone_size: few; d_call: .; j_call: TRBJ2-1; cdr3_aa: CASSSREGGVTYNEQFF; cdr3_nt: TGTGCCAGCAGCTCAAGGGAAGGGGGGGTCACTTACAATGAGCAGTTCTTC
v_call: TRBV5-6; clone_size: .; d_call: .; j_call: TRBJ1-5; cdr3_aa: CASSRTSNQPQHF; cdr3_nt: TGTGCCAGCAGCCGGACAAGTAATCAGCCCCAGCATTTT